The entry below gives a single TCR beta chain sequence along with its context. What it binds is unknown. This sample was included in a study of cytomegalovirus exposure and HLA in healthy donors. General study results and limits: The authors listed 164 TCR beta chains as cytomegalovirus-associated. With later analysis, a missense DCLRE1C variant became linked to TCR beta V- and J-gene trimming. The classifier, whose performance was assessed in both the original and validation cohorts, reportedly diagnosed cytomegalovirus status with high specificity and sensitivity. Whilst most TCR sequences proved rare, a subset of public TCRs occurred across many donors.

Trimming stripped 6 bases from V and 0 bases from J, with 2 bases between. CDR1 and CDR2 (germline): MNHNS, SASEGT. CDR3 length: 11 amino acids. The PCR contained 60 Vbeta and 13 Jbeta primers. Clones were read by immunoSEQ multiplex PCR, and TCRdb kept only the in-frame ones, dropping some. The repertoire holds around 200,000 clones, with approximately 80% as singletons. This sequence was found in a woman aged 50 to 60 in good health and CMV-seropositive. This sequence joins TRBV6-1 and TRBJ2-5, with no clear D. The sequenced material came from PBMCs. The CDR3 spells CASSNQETQYF. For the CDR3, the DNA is TGTGCCAGCAGCAACCAAGAGACCCAGTACTTC.